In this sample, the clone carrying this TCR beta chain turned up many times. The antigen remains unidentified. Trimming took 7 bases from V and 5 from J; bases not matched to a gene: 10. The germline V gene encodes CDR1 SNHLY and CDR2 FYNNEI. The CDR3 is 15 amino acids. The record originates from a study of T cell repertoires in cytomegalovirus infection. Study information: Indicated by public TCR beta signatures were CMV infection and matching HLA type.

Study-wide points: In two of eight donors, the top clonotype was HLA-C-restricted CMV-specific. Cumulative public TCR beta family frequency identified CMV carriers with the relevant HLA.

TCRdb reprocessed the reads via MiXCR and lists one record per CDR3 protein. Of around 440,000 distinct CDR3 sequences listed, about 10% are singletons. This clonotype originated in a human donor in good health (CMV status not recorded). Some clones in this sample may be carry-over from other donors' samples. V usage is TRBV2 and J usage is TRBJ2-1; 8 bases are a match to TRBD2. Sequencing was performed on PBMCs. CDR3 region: CASTALREVDNEQFF. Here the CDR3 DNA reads TGTGCCAGCACCGCCCTGCGGGAGGTAGACAATGAGCAGTTCTTC. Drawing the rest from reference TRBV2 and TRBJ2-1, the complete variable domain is EPEVTQTPSHQVTQMGQEVILRCVPISNHLYFYWYRQILGQKVEFLVSFYNNEISEKSEIFDDQFSVERPDGSNFTLKIRSTKLEDSAMYFCASTALREVDNEQFFGPGTRLTVL.